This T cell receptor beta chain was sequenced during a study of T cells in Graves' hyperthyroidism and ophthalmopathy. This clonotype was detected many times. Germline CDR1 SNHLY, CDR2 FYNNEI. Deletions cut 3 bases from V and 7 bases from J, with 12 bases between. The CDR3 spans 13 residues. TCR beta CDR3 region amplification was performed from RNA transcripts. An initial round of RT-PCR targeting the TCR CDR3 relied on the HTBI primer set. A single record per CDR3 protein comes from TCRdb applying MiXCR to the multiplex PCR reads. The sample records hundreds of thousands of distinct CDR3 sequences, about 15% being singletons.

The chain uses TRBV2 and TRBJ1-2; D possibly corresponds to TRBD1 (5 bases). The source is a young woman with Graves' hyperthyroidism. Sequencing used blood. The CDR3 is CASSDEGRGGYTF. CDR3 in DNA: TGTGCCAGCAGTGACGAGGGGAGAGGTGGCTACACCTTC.